Presented here are 8 T cell receptor beta chains from one specimen sequenced in a study of blood T cell repertoires in COVID-19. The protocol was immunoSEQ multiplex PCR, while the TCRdb copy is restricted to in-frame clones and leaves out a portion. The sample shows a few hundred thousand clones, around 84% of them seen only once. Sequencing used PBMCs or T cells enriched from blood (not recorded which). The receptor source for this set is a man aged 25 to 40 with acute COVID-19.

The gene calls are TRBV6-5 and TRBJ1-6; D remains ambiguous. V lost 7 bases, J lost 7 bases, and 11 bases lay in between. The CDR3 covers 13 residues. CDR1 is MNHEY, CDR2 SVGAGI, per germline. CDR3 protein: CASTWGGNSPLHF. The CDR3 DNA reads as TGTGCCAGCACTTGGGGAGGAAATTCACCCCTCCACTTT.

This clone was detected ten times or more. V and J are TRBV4-2 and TRBJ2-3, with D tentatively TRBD2 (5 bases). This CDR3 is built from 13 residues. The germline V gene encodes CDR1 LGHNA and CDR2 YNFKEQ. V lost 4 bases and J lost 4, with 9 bases in between. The CDR3: CASSPDSADTQYF. CDR3 DNA sequence: TGTGCCAGCAGCCCGGACTCAGCAGATACGCAGTATTTT.

The genes are TRBV4-1 and TRBJ2-3; 8 bases match TRBD1. The CDR3 has 14 amino acids. J gave up 3 bases and V 3 bases, and 2 bases lay outside the gene matches. The germline CDR1 and CDR2 sequences are MGHRA and YSYEKL. Here the CDR3 DNA reads TGCGCCAGCAGCCACTGGACAGGGACAGATACGCAGTATTTT. Translating gives CASSHWTGTDTQYF.

This chain connects TRBV18 to TRBJ2-2; D unclear. The germline gives CDR1 KGHSH, CDR2 LQKENI. CDR3 length: 14 amino acids. Trimming shortened V by 3 bases and J by 1 base, and 6 bases separated the two germline ends. CDR3 coding DNA: TGTGCCAGCTCACCGGGCGTGAACACCGGGGAGCTGTTTTTT. Protein product: CASSPGVNTGELFF.

In the case of this clone: At the DNA level, this CDR3 is encoded by other sequences in the same sample as well. The chain recombines TRBV18 with TRBJ2-1; TRBD2 agrees at 11 bases. The CDR3 spans 15 residues. V was pared by 3 bases and J by 4 bases, with 2 bases of the junction left unmatched. Germline V gene data show CDR1 as KGHSH and CDR2 as LQKENI. CDR3 protein: CASSPPSGGYNEQFF. The CDR3 DNA follows: TGTGCCAGCTCACCGCCTAGCGGGGGGTACAATGAGCAGTTCTTC.

The chain has TRBV5-6 and TRBJ1-3, with D maybe TRBD1 (5 bases). V was cut by 1 base and J by 0 bases, with 11 bases left in between. CDR3 length: 16 amino acids. Germline CDR1 and CDR2: SGHDT and YYEEEE. The CDR3 reads CASSLRGPFSGNTIYF. Here the CDR3 DNA reads TGTGCCAGCAGCTTGAGGGGCCCTTTCTCTGGAAACACCATATATTTT.

The chain recombines TRBV3-1 (or the pseudogene TRBV3-2) with TRBJ2-1, with D perhaps TRBD2 (5 bases). The V gene lost 7 bases and the J gene lost 3 bases, with 16 bases spanning the gap. This CDR3 has 15 residues. The germline CDR1 and CDR2 sequences are LGHDT and YNNKEL (reference sequence). The CDR3 loop is CASTEIAGDYNEQFF. CDR3 bases: TGTGCCAGCACTGAGATTGCCGGGGACTACAATGAGCAGTTCTTC.

This chain joins TRBV27 and TRBJ1-2, with a tentative D call TRBD1 (5 bases). The V end lost 6 bases, the J end lost 2 bases, and 19 bases lay between the germline ends. The CDR3 sequence is 16 residues long. The V gene's germline CDR1 is MNHEY and CDR2 SMNVEV (reference sequence). CDR3 nucleotide sequence: TGTGCCAGCAGCCACACGCAAGACAGACGAAACTATGGCTACACCTTC. Its translation: CASSHTQDRRNYGYTF.